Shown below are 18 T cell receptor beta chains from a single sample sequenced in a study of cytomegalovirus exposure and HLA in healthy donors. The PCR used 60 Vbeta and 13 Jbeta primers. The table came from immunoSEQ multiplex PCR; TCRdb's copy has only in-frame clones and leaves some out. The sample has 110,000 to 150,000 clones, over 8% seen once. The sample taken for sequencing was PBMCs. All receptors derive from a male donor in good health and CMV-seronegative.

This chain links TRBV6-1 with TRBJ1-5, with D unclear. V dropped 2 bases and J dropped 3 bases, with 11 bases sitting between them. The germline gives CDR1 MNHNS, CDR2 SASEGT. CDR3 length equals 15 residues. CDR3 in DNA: TGTGCCAGCAGTGAAATGGCGGGTACCAATCAGCCCCAGCATTTT. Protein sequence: CASSEMAGTNQPQHF.

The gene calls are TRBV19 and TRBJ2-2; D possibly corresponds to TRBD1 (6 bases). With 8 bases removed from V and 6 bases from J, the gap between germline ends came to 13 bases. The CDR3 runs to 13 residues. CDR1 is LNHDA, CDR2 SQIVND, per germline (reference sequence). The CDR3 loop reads CASGQRGSGELFF. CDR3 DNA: TGTGCCAGTGGACAGAGGGGGTCCGGGGAGCTGTTTTTT.

The chain's CDR3 is CASSPTGLSSYEQYF. The CDR3 nucleotides read TGTGCCAGCAGCCCAACAGGATTGAGCTCCTACGAGCAGTACTTC. The chain carries TRBV7-2 and TRBJ2-7, with D possibly matching TRBD1 (5 bases). CDR3 length: 15 residues. Germline assignment: CDR1 SGHTA and CDR2 FQGNSA. The germline V and J ends were trimmed by 5 bases and 0 bases, with 14 bases remaining between them.

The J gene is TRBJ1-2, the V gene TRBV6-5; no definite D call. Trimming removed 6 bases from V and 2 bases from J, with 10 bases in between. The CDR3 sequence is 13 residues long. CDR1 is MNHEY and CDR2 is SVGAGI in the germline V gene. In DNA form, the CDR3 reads TGTGCCAGCAGCCACCCTAGCAACTATGGCTACACCTTC. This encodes CASSHPSNYGYTF.

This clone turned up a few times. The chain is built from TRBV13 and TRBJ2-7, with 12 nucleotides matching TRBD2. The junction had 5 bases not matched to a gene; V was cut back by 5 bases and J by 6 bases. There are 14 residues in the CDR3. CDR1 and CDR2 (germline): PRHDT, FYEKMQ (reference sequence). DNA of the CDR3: TGTGCCAGCAGCCCACAGACTAGCGGGAGCGAGCAGTACTTC. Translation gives CASSPQTSGSEQYF. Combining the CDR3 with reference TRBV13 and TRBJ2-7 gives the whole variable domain AAGVIQSPRHLIKEKRETATLKCYPIPRHDTVYWYQQGPGQDPQFLISFYEKMQSDKGSIPDRFSAQQFSDYHSELNMSSLELGDSALYFCASSPQTSGSEQYFGPGTRLTVT.

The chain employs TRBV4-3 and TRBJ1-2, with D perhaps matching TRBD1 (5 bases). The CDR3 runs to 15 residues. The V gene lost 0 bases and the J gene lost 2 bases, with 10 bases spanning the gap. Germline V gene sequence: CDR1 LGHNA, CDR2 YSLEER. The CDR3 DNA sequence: TGCGCCAGCAGCCAAGATCGGAGGGGAAACTATGGCTACACCTTC. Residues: CASSQDRRGNYGYTF.

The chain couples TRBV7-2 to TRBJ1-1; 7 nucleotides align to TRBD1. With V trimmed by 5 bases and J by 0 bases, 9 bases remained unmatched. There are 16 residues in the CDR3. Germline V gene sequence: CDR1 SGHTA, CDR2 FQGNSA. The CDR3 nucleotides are TGTGCCAGCAGCCCGGTAGCCGGGACAGTGAACACTGAAGCTTTCTTT. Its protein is CASSPVAGTVNTEAFF.

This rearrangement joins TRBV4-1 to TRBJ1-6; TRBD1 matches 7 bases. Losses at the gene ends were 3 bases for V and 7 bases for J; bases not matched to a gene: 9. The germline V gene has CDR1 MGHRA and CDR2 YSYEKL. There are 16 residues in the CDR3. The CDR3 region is CASSQAGQMKNSPLHF. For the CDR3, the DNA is TGCGCCAGCAGCCAGGCGGGACAGATGAAGAATTCACCCCTCCACTTT.

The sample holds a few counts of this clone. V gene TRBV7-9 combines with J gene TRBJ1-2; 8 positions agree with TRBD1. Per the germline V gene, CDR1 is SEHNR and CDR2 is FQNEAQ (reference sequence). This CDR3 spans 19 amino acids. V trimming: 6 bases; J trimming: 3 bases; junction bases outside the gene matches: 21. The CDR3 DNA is TGTGCCAGCAGACCCCTTCCCCCTATGACAGGGGATAAAGACTATGGCTACACCTTC. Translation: CASRPLPPMTGDKDYGYTF.

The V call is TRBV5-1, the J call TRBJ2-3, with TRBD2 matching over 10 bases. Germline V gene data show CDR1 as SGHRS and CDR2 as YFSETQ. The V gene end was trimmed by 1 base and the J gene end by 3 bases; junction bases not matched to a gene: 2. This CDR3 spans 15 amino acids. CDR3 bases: TGCGCCAGCAGCTTGCCTAGCGGGAGTACAGATACGCAGTATTTT. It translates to CASSLPSGSTDTQYF.

The CDR3 sequence is CATSRRTGVENEQFF. CDR3 in DNA: TGTGCCACCAGCAGAAGGACAGGGGTGGAGAATGAGCAGTTCTTC. The rearrangement uses TRBV15 and TRBJ2-1, with 9 bases lining up with TRBD1. The CDR3 is made up of 15 amino acids. The V gene end was trimmed by 2 bases and the J gene end by 7 bases; junction bases not matched to a gene: 6. Germline V gene data show CDR1 as LNHNV and CDR2 as YYDKDF (reference sequence).

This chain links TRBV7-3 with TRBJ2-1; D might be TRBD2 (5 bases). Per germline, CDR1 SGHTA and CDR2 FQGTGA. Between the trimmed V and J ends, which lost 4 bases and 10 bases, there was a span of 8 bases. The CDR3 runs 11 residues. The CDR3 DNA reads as TGTGCCAGCAGCTCCGGACTGGAGCAGTTCTTC. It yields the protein CASSSGLEQFF.

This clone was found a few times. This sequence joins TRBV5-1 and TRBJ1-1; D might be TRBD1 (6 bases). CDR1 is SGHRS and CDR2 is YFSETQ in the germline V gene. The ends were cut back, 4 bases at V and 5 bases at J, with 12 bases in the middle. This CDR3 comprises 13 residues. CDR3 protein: CASSQQGRTEAFF. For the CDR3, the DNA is TGCGCCAGCAGCCAACAGGGAAGGACTGAAGCTTTCTTT.

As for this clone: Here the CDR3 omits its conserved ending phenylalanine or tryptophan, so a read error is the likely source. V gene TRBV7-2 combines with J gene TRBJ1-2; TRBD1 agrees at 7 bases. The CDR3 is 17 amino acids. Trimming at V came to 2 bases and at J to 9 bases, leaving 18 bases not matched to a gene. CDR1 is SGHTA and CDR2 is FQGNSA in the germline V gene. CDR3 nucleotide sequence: TGTGCCAGCAGCTTAAATTCCGGGACAGCGTCCCTCAGGAGCTACACCCTC. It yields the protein CASSLNSGTASLRSYTL.

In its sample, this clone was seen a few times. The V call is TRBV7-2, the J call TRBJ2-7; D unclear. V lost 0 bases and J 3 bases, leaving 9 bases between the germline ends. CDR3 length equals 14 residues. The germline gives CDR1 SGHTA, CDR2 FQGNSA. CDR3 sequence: CASSLAKEIYEQYF. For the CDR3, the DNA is TGTGCCAGCAGCTTAGCAAAAGAGATCTACGAGCAGTACTTC.

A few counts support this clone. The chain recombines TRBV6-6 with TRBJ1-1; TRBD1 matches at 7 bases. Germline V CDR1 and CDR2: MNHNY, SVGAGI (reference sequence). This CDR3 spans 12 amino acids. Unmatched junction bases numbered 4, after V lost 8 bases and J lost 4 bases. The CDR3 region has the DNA TGTGCCAGCGCAGGGGGGATCACTGAAGCTTTCTTT. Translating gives CASAGGITEAFF.

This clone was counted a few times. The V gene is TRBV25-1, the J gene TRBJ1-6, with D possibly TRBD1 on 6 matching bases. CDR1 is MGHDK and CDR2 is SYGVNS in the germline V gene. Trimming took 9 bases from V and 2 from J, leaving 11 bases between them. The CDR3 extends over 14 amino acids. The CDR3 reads CASRGSTYNSPLHF. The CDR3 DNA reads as TGTGCCAGTAGGGGGAGCACCTATAATTCACCCCTCCACTTT.

CDR3 in DNA: TGTGCCAGCAGTCTACAGGGGATCTACAATGAGCAGTTCTTC. Its translation: CASSLQGIYNEQFF. The V gene is TRBV27, the J gene TRBJ2-1; 7 positions match TRBD1. Trimming cost V 5 bases and J 3 bases; bases outside gene matches: 4. This CDR3 is 14 amino acids long. The V gene's germline CDR1 is MNHEY and CDR2 SMNVEV (reference sequence).